This T cell receptor beta chain was recovered during a study of blood T cell repertoires in COVID-19. As for the study in general: The origin of the acute and convalescent COVID-19 samples was the United States, Italy and Spain. PBMCs, B-cell-depleted T cells, or T cells provided the cDNA or gDNA that made up the material.

The CDR3 length is 14 residues. Deletions cut 2 bases from V and 0 bases from J, with 7 bases between. CDR1 is SGHDN, CDR2 FVKESK, per germline. Remarks on this clone: Within the sample, other DNA sequences also encode this same CDR3.

In the original workflow: For nucleated cells, counts were estimated from reference gene primer amplification. Produced via immunoSEQ multiplex PCR; TCRdb's table is partial and in-frame only. For V, J and clone size, that table is used; D and trimming come from the DNA. This sample carries just over 250,000 clones, 88% of them seen once, and the ten largest clones take about 4.1%. The chain has TRBV14 and TRBJ1-1, with TRBD1 as a possible D gene (5 bases). Material for sequencing was peripheral blood. This clonotype originated in a man between 60 and 75 years old who had recovered from COVID-19. The CDR3 reads CASSQLTVNTEAFF. The CDR3 bases are TGTGCCAGCAGCCAACTGACAGTGAACACTGAAGCTTTCTTT.